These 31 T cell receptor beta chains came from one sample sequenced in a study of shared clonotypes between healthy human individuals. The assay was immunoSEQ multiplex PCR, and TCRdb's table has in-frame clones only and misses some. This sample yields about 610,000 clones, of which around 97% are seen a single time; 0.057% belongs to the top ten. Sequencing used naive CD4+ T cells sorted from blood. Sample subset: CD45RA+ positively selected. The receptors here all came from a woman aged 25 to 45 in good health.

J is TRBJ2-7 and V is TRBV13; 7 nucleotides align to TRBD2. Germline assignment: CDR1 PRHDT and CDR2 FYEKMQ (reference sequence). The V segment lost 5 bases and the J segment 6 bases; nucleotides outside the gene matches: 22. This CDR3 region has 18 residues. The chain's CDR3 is CASSRHILHATSWSEQYF. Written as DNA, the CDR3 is TGTGCCAGCAGCCGGCACATCCTCCACGCGACTAGCTGGAGCGAGCAGTACTTC.

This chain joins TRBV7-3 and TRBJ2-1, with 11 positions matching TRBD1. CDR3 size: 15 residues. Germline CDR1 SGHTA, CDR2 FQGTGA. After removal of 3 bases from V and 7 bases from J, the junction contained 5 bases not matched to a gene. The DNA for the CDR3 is TGTGCCAGCAGCTTCGGGACAGGGGGAACGAATGAGCAGTTCTTC. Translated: CASSFGTGGTNEQFF.

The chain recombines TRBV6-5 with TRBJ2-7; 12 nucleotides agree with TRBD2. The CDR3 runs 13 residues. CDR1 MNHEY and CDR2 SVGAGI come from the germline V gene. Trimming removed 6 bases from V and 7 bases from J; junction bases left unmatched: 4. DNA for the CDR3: TGTGCCAGCAGCAGACTAGCGGGAGCTGAGCAGTACTTC. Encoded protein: CASSRLAGAEQYF.

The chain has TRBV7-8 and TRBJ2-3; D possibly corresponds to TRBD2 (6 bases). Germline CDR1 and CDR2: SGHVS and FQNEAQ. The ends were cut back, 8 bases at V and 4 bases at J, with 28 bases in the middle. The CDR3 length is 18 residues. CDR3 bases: TGTGCCAGCGCGGGGATGCGTGGTAGTGCCCGAGCCCCAGATACGCAGTATTTT. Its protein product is CASAGMRGSARAPDTQYF.

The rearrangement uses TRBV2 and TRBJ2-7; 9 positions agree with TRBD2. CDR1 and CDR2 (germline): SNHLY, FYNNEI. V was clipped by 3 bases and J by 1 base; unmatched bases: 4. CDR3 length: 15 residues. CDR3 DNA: TGTGCCAGCAGTGAGAAGACTAGCGGTTCCTACGAGCAGTACTTC. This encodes CASSEKTSGSYEQYF.

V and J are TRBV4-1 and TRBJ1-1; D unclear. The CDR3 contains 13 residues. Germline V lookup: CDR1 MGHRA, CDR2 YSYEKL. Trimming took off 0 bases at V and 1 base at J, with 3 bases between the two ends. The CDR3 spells CASSQEENTEAFF. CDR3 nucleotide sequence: TGCGCCAGCAGCCAAGAGGAGAACACTGAAGCTTTCTTT.

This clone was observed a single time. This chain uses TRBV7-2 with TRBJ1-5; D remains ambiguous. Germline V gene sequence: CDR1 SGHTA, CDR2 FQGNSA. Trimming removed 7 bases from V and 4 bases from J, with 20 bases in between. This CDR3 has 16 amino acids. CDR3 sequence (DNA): TGTGCCAGCAACGTTAATGGGGTTGGAGGGAATCAGCCCCAGCATTTT. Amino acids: CASNVNGVGGNQPQHF.

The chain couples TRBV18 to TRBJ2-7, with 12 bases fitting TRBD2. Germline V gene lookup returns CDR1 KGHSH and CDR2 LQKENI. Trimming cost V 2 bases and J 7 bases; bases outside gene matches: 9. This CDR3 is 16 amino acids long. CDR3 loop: CASSPGRLAGAGEQYF. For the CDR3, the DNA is TGTGCCAGCTCACCAGGGAGACTAGCGGGAGCAGGTGAGCAGTACTTC.

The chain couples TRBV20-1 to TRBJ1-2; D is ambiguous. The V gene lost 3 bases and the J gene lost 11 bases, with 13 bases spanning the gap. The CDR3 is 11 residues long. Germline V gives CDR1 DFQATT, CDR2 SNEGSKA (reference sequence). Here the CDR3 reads CSASETKGYTF. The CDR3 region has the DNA TGCAGTGCTAGTGAGACGAAAGGGTACACCTTC.

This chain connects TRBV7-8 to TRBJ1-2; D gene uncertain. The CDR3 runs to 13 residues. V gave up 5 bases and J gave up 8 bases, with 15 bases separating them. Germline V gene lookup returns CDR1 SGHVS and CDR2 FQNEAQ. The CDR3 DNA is TGTGCCAGCAGCCTAAATTCCGAAATCGGCTACACCTTC. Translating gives CASSLNSEIGYTF.

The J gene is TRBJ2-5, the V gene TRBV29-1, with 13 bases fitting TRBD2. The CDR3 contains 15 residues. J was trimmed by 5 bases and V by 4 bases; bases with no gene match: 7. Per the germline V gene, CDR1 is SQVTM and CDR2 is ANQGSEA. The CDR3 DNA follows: TGCAGCGTTGGAGGGACTAGCGGGAATAGGGAGACCCAGTACTTC. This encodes CSVGGTSGNRETQYF.

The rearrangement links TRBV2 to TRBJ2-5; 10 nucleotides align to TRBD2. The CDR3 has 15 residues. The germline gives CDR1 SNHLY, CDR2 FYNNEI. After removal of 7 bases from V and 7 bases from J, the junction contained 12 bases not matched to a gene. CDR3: CASTRGLAQRGTQYF. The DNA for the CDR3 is TGTGCCAGCACTCGGGGACTAGCGCAGAGGGGGACCCAGTACTTC.

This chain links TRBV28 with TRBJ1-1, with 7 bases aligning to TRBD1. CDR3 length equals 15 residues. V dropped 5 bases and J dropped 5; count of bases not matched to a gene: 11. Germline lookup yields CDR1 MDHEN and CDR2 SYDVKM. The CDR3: CASSPTTGRGTEAFF. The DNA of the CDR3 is TGTGCCAGCAGTCCGACGACAGGGAGAGGGACTGAAGCTTTCTTT.

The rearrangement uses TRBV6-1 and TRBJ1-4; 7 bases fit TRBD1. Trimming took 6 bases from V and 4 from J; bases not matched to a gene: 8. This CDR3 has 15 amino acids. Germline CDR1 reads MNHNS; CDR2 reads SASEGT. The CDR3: CASSLKWDSNEKLFF. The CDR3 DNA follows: TGTGCCAGCAGCTTGAAATGGGACAGTAATGAAAAACTGTTTTTT.

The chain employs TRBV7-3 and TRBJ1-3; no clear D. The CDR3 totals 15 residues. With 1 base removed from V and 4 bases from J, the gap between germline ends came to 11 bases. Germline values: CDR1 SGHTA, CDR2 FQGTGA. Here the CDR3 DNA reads TGTGCCAGCAGCTTAAATGGGATGTGGGGAAACACCATATATTTT. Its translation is CASSLNGMWGNTIYF.

The CDR3 reads CATSRDMAGGTHEQYF. The CDR3 DNA is TGTGCCACCAGCAGAGACATGGCGGGAGGGACCCACGAGCAGTACTTC. This chain joins TRBV15 and TRBJ2-5, with 9 bases that match TRBD2. Gene TRBJ2-7 matches the end of the DNA better, so the J call may be wrong. The CDR3 consists of 16 residues. CDR1 LNHNV and CDR2 YYDKDF come from the germline V gene (reference sequence).

CDR3 amino acids: CASSRLLGGYDYEQYF. The CDR3, as DNA: TGTGCCAGTAGTAGACTACTAGGGGGATACGACTACGAGCAGTACTTC. The chain joins TRBV19 to TRBJ2-7; TRBD1 might be the D (6 bases). Germline CDR1 is LNHDA and CDR2 is SQIVND (reference sequence). The ends were cut back, 4 bases at V and 3 bases at J, with 19 bases in the middle. The CDR3 spans 16 residues.

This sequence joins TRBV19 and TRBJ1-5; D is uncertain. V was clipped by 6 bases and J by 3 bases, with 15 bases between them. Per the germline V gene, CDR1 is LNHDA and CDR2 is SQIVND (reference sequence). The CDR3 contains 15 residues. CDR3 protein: CASRTDRTPNQPQHF. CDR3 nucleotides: TGTGCCAGTAGAACCGACCGGACTCCCAATCAGCCCCAGCATTTT. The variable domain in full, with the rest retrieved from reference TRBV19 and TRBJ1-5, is DGGITQSPKYLFRKEGQNVTLSCEQNLNHDAMYWYRQDPGQGLRLIYYSQIVNDFQKGDIAEGYSVSREKKESFPLTVTSAQKNPTAFYLCASRTDRTPNQPQHFGDGTRLSIL.

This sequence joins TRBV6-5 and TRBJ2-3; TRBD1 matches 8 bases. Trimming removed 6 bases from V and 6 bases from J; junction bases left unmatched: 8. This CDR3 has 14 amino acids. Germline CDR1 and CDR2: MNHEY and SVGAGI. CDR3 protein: CASSLDRDFDTQYF. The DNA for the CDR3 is TGTGCCAGCAGCCTGGACAGGGATTTCGATACGCAGTATTTT.

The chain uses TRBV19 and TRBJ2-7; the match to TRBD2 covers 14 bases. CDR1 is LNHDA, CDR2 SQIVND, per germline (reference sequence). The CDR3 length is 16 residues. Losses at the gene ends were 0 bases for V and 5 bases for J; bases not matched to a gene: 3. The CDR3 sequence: CASSIEGLAGVNEQYF. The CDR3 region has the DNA TGTGCCAGTAGTATAGAGGGACTAGCGGGAGTTAACGAGCAGTACTTC.

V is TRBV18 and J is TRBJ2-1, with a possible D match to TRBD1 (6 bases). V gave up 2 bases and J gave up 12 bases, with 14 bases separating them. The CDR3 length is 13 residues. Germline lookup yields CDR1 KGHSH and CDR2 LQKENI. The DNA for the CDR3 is TGTGCCAGCTCACCAGAGGTTGGGGGCCGGCAGTTCTTC. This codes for CASSPEVGGRQFF.

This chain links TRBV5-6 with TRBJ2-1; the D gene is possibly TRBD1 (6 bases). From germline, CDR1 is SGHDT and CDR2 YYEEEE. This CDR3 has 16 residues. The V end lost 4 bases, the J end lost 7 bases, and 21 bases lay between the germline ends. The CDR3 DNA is TGTGCCAGCAGCCCGGGGCCAGGGGTCATTTTAAATGAGCAGTTCTTC. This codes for CASSPGPGVILNEQFF.

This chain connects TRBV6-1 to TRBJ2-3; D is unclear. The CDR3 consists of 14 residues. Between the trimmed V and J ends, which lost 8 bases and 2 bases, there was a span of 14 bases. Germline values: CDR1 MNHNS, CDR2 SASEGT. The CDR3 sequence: CASSLDGVTDTQYF. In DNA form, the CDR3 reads TGTGCCAGCTCCCTGGACGGAGTCACAGATACGCAGTATTTT.

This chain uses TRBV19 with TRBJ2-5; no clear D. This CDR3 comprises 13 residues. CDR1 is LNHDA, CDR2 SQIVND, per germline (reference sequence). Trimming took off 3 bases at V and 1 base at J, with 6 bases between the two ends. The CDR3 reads CASSIVFQETQYF. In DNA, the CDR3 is TGTGCCAGTAGTATTGTTTTCCAAGAGACCCAGTACTTC.

The CDR3 loop is CASSRSGLETQYF. CDR3 nucleotide sequence: TGTGCCAGCAGTCGCAGCGGCCTAGAGACCCAGTACTTC. The chain joins TRBV6-6 to TRBJ2-5; D may be TRBD2 (5 bases). Trimming removed 5 bases from V and 4 bases from J, with 11 bases in between. This CDR3 region has 13 residues. CDR1 and CDR2 from the germline V gene are MNHNY and SVGAGI (reference sequence).

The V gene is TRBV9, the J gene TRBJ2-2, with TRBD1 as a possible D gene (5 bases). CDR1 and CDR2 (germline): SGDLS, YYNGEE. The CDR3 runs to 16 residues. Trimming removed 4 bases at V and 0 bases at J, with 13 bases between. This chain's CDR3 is CASSIMDIPNTGELFF. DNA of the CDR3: TGTGCCAGCAGCATCATGGACATACCGAACACCGGGGAGCTGTTTTTT.

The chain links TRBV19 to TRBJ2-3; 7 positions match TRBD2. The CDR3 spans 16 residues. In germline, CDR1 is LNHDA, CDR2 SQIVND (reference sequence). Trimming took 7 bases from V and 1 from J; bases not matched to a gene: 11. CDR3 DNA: TGTGCCAGTACCCCGAGCGGGCTAGCGGGCACAGATACGCAGTATTTT. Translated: CASTPSGLAGTDTQYF.

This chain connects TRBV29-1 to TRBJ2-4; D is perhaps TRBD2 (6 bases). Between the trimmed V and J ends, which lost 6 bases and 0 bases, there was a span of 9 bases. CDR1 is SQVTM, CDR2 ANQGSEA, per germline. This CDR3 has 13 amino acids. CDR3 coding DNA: TGCAGCGTGAGGGACTTAGCCAAAAACATTCAGTACTTC. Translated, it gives CSVRDLAKNIQYF.

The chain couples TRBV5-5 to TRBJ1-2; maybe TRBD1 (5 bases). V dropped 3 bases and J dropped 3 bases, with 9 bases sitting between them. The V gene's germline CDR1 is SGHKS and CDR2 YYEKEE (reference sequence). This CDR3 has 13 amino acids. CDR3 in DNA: TGTGCCAGCAGCTCCGGGACGGACTATGGCTACACCTTC. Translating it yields CASSSGTDYGYTF.

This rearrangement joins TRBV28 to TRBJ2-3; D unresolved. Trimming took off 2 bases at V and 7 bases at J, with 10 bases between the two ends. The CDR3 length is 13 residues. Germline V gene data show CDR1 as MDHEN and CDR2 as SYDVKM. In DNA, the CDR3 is TGTGCCAGCAGTTTAGTGGGGTCAAATACGCAGTATTTT. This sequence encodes CASSLVGSNTQYF.

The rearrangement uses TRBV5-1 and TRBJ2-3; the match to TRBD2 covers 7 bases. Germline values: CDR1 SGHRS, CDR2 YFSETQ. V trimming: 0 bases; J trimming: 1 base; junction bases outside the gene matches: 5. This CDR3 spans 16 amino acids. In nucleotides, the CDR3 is TGCGCCAGCAGCTTGGTACGCGGGAGCCGCACAGATACGCAGTATTTT. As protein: CASSLVRGSRTDTQYF.